The 9 T cell receptor beta chains in this list originate from one sample, sequenced in a study of T cell responses to AZD1222 COVID-19 vaccine. Produced via immunoSEQ multiplex PCR; TCRdb's table is partial and in-frame only. The sample has about 75,000 clones; around 88% are singletons. The sequencing used peripheral blood, collected 28 days after the second dose of the MenACWY control vaccine. The source is an adult who received the MenACWY meningococcal vaccine as a control.

The chain has TRBV7-9 and TRBJ2-1, with D possibly TRBD1 on 5 matching bases. There are 13 residues in the CDR3. V was pared by 1 base and J by 8 bases, with 9 bases between. Germline loops: CDR1 SEHNR, CDR2 FQNEAQ (reference sequence). DNA for the CDR3: TGTGCCAGCAGCTTAGTTAGGGGATATGAGCAGTTCTTC. Amino acids: CASSLVRGYEQFF.

The rearrangement joins TRBV5-1 to TRBJ2-1; the D gene is possibly TRBD2 (6 bases). Germline CDR1 is SGHRS and CDR2 is YFSETQ. The CDR3 loop spans 15 amino acids. V lost 4 bases and J 8 bases, leaving 19 bases between the germline ends. In DNA, the CDR3 is TGCGCCAGCAGCCCCGCGGGAACCCCTACGGATGAGCAGTTCTTC. Its protein product is CASSPAGTPTDEQFF.

V is TRBV4-2 and J is TRBJ2-3; TRBD1 or TRBD2 may be the D gene (5 bases each). The CDR3 contains 17 residues. From germline, CDR1 is LGHNA and CDR2 YNFKEQ. Trimming cost V 4 bases and J 1 base, with 18 bases left between them. CDR3 protein: CASSPRKEGRRTDTQYF. The CDR3 DNA follows: TGTGCCAGCAGCCCCAGAAAAGAGGGGCGGCGCACAGATACGCAGTATTTT.

The chain carries TRBV6-1 and TRBJ1-1; D gene ambiguous. CDR3 length: 12 residues. Germline CDR1 MNHNS, CDR2 SASEGT. Trimming cost V 0 bases and J 7 bases, with 6 bases left between them. In nucleotides, the CDR3 is TGTGCCAGCAGTGAAGCTTATCTTGAAGCTTTCTTT. Encoded protein: CASSEAYLEAFF.

The chain couples TRBV6-1 to TRBJ1-4; 8 bases are a match to TRBD1. The CDR3 sequence is 14 residues long. Trimming at V came to 3 bases and at J to 8 bases, leaving 5 bases not matched to a gene. Germline V gene sequence: CDR1 MNHNS, CDR2 SASEGT. CDR3 protein: CASSDTGGAEKLFF. CDR3 bases: TGTGCCAGCAGTGATACAGGGGGAGCGGAAAAACTGTTTTTT.

The chain links TRBV5-1 to TRBJ1-3; maybe TRBD1 (6 bases). The germline gives CDR1 SGHRS, CDR2 YFSETQ. Between the trimmed V and J ends, which lost 3 bases and 1 base, there was a span of 23 bases. This CDR3 is 19 amino acids long. This CDR3 is CASSWAGPGGLGSGNTIYF. The CDR3 DNA follows: TGCGCCAGCAGCTGGGCAGGCCCCGGGGGGCTCGGATCTGGAAACACCATATATTTT. Variable domain in full (rest from reference TRBV5-1 and TRBJ1-3): KAGVTQTPRYLIKTRGQQVTLSCSPISGHRSVSWYQQTPGQGLQFLFEYFSETQRNKGNFPGRFSGRQFSNSRSEMNVSTLELGDSALYLCASSWAGPGGLGSGNTIYFGEGSWLTVV.

The chain joins TRBV30 to TRBJ1-6; unclear D gene. In germline, CDR1 is GTSNPN, CDR2 SVGIG (reference sequence). The CDR3 is made up of 13 amino acids. Trimming took off 1 base at V and 9 bases at J, with 10 bases between the two ends. The CDR3 loop reads CAWSAQNSSPLHF. CDR3 bases: TGTGCCTGGAGTGCCCAGAACAGTTCACCCCTCCACTTT.

The CDR3 bases are TGTGCCAGCAGCTTAGGGACAGGGTATTACGAGCAGTACTTC. Amino acid sequence: CASSLGTGYYEQYF. V usage is TRBV7-8 and J usage is TRBJ2-7, with TRBD1 matching over 8 bases. CDR3 length equals 14 residues. V shed 1 base and J 4 bases; nucleotides not matched to a gene: 3. The V gene's germline CDR1 is SGHVS and CDR2 FQNEAQ.

The rearrangement uses TRBV5-1 and TRBJ2-3, with 7 bases lining up with TRBD2. The CDR3 is 16 amino acids. J gave up 4 bases and V 3 bases, and 11 bases lay outside the gene matches. CDR1 and CDR2 from the germline V gene are SGHRS and YFSETQ. The CDR3 spells CASSSEAGLGADTQYF. As DNA, the CDR3 is TGCGCCAGCAGCTCCGAAGCGGGGTTGGGCGCAGATACGCAGTATTTT. Variable domain in full (rest from reference TRBV5-1 and TRBJ2-3): KAGVTQTPRYLIKTRGQQVTLSCSPISGHRSVSWYQQTPGQGLQFLFEYFSETQRNKGNFPGRFSGRQFSNSRSEMNVSTLELGDSALYLCASSSEAGLGADTQYFGPGTRLTVL.